Each of the 3 T cell receptor beta chains below was sequenced from the same sample in a study of T cell changes during pregnancy in multiple sclerosis. Some clones are missing from TCRdb's copy, which holds only in-frame ones; the method was immunoSEQ multiplex PCR. Seen here are approximately 53,000 clones, around 90% observed once, and the top ten hold approximately 4.9%. Sequences were derived from peripheral blood, sampled after pregnancy. The receptors were gathered from a female donor in good health, enrolled as a control in a pregnancy study.

V usage is TRBV6-6 and J usage is TRBJ2-1; maybe TRBD2 (5 bases). Germline CDR1 and CDR2: MNHNY and SVGAGI (reference sequence). V was trimmed by 5 bases and J by 7 bases, leaving 12 bases between them. The CDR3 loop spans 13 amino acids. CDR3 sequence: CASSAGFENEQFF. The CDR3 DNA is TGTGCCAGCAGTGCGGGTTTTGAGAATGAGCAGTTCTTC.

The rearrangement links TRBV7-8 to TRBJ2-1, with TRBD1 identical over 8 bases. Trimming cost V 1 base and J 1 base; bases outside gene matches: 3. Germline CDR1 SGHVS, CDR2 FQNEAQ. The CDR3 is 16 amino acids. The CDR3: CASSLGGTGSYNEQFF. The CDR3 DNA is TGTGCCAGCAGCTTAGGTGGGACAGGATCCTACAATGAGCAGTTCTTC.

The chain combines TRBV6-1 with TRBJ2-3, with 8 bases matching TRBD2. Germline V lookup: CDR1 MNHNS, CDR2 SASEGT. CDR3 length: 14 residues. With 8 bases clipped from V and 0 bases from J, the junction kept 4 bases outside the gene matches. The CDR3 sequence is CASQLAESTDTQYF. In nucleotides, the CDR3 is TGTGCCAGCCAACTAGCGGAGAGCACAGATACGCAGTATTTT.